These 8 T cell receptor beta chains originate from one sample sequenced in a study of OX40 agonist ivuxolimab in advanced cancers. The method was immunoSEQ multiplex PCR; TCRdb's version includes in-frame clones alone and lacks a portion of them. The sample includes 35,000 to 45,000 clones, about 80% of them seen just once. The specimen comprised CD4+ or CD8+ T cells sorted from blood, sampled in a trial of the OX40 agonist ivuxolimab. Receptor source: an adult with an advanced solid tumor such as melanoma, head and neck, liver or kidney cancer.

CDR3 protein: CASSQRGGGAYNEQFF. DNA for the CDR3: TGTGCCAGCAGCCAACGGGGCGGGGGGGCCTACAATGAGCAGTTCTTC. V usage is TRBV7-8 and J usage is TRBJ2-1, with 9 nucleotides matching TRBD2. Unmatched junction bases numbered 7, after V lost 5 bases and J lost 2 bases. Germline-derived CDR1 and CDR2 are SGHVS and FQNEAQ. This CDR3 has 16 amino acids.

CDR3 nucleotides: TGTGCCAGCAGCTTAATCTTGGTAGGGGAAACTGAAGCTTTCTTT. Translating gives CASSLILVGETEAFF. This rearrangement joins TRBV7-2 to TRBJ1-1, with D possibly TRBD1 on 5 matching bases. This CDR3 spans 15 amino acids. Per germline, CDR1 SGHTA and CDR2 FQGNSA. The V end lost 2 bases, the J end lost 5 bases, and 15 bases lay between the germline ends.

The V call is TRBV5-1, the J call TRBJ2-2; D is perhaps TRBD1 or TRBD2 (5 bases each). The V gene's germline CDR1 is SGHRS and CDR2 YFSETQ. The CDR3 totals 15 residues. Trimming cost V 0 bases and J 2 bases, with 8 bases left between them. DNA of the CDR3: TGCGCCAGCAGCTTGGTGGGGGATAACACCGGGGAGCTGTTTTTT. Protein sequence: CASSLVGDNTGELFF. Variable domain in full (rest from reference TRBV5-1 and TRBJ2-2): KAGVTQTPRYLIKTRGQQVTLSCSPISGHRSVSWYQQTPGQGLQFLFEYFSETQRNKGNFPGRFSGRQFSNSRSEMNVSTLELGDSALYLCASSLVGDNTGELFFGEGSRLTVL.

This clone was seen a single time. Written as DNA, the CDR3 is TGTGCCAGCAGTGTGATGCGTAATGAGCAGTTCTTC. This encodes CASSVMRNEQFF. The chain couples TRBV6-1 to TRBJ2-1; D unresolved. Germline V gene lookup returns CDR1 MNHNS and CDR2 SASEGT. CDR3 length equals 12 residues. With 4 bases removed from V and 7 bases from J, the gap between germline ends came to 8 bases.

This chain connects TRBV4-2 to TRBJ2-2, with 11 bases identical to TRBD1. The CDR3 sequence is 15 residues long. J gave up 7 bases and V 4 bases, and 5 bases lay outside the gene matches. Germline values: CDR1 LGHNA, CDR2 YNFKEQ. The CDR3 nucleotides read TGTGCCAGCAGCCGACGGGACAGGGGGAGCGGGGAGCTGTTTTTT. Translated, it gives CASSRRDRGSGELFF.

The sample holds one count of this clone. The V and J genes are TRBV6-6 and TRBJ1-1; D gene unclear. The CDR3 is 14 residues long. Germline CDR1 reads MNHNY; CDR2 reads SVGAGI (reference sequence). Trimming cost V 7 bases and J 2 bases, with 14 bases left between them. CDR3 sequence: CASTKGIHNTEAFF. CDR3 DNA sequence: TGTGCCAGCACTAAGGGTATACATAACACTGAAGCTTTCTTT.

This clone was counted ten times or more. The chain is built from TRBV6-1 and TRBJ1-2; 7 positions agree with TRBD1. The CDR3 length is 17 residues. Per the germline V gene, CDR1 is MNHNS and CDR2 is SASEGT. V lost 2 bases, J lost 2 bases, and 11 bases stayed unmatched. For the CDR3, the DNA is TGTGCCAGCAGTGAATGGCTAGGGGGCAGAGGGAACTATGGCTACACCTTC. Translating it yields CASSEWLGGRGNYGYTF.

The genes are TRBV5-6 and TRBJ2-1; D remains unclear. The CDR3 contains 16 residues. CDR1 is SGHDT, CDR2 YYEEEE, per germline. Trimming cost V 2 bases and J 1 base, with 13 bases left between them. The CDR3 sequence is CASSFNGKGSYNEQFF. CDR3 in DNA: TGTGCCAGCAGCTTTAATGGGAAAGGGTCCTACAATGAGCAGTTCTTC.